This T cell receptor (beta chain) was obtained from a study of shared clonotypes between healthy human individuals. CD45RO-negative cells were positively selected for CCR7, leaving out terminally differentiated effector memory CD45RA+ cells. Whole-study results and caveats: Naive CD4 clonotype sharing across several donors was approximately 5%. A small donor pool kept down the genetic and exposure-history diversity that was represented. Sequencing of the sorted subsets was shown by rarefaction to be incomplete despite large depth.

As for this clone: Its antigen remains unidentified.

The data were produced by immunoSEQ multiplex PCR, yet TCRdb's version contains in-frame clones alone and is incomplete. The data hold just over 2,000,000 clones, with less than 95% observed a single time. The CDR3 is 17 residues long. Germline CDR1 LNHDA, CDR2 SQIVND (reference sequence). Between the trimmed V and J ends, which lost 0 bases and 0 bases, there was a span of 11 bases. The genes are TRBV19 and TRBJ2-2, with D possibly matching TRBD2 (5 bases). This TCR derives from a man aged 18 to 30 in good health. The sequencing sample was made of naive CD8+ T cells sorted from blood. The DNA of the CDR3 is TGTGCCAGTAGTATAGATGCCGGACTTCCGAACACCGGGGAGCTGTTTTTT. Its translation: CASSIDAGLPNTGELFF.